The 12 T cell receptor beta chains reported below all come from one sample, sequenced in a study of T cell responses to AZD1222 COVID-19 vaccine. The data were produced by immunoSEQ multiplex PCR, yet TCRdb's version contains in-frame clones alone and is incomplete. The table shows about 84,000 clones, with about 90% occurring only once. This specimen consisted of peripheral blood, obtained 28 days after the second AZD1222 dose. The receptors come from an adult who received the AZD1222 COVID-19 vaccine.

This clone was found a few times. This chain links TRBV27 with TRBJ1-2; possibly TRBD1 for D (5 bases). Trimming shortened V by 7 bases and J by 6 bases, and 18 bases separated the two germline ends. In germline, CDR1 is MNHEY, CDR2 SMNVEV (reference sequence). This CDR3 spans 14 amino acids. The CDR3 DNA reads as TGTGCCAGCACCTCACTGGGGACCGTCGATGGCTACACCTTC. Its protein is CASTSLGTVDGYTF.

This chain joins TRBV24-1 and TRBJ2-5; D is possibly TRBD1 (6 bases). The length of the CDR3 is 17 residues. V shed 3 bases and J shed 3 bases, with 19 bases lying between them. Germline values: CDR1 KGHDR, CDR2 SFDVKD. Here the CDR3 reads CATSDGGTGTPKETQYF. The CDR3, as DNA: TGTGCCACCAGTGATGGGGGAACAGGGACCCCGAAAGAGACCCAGTACTTC.

The rearrangement uses TRBV5-1 and TRBJ1-2, with D possibly being TRBD1 (5 bases). Trimming took 5 bases from V and 4 from J, leaving 12 bases between them. The germline CDR1 and CDR2 sequences are SGHRS and YFSETQ. This CDR3 contains 13 residues. The CDR3 DNA sequence: TGCGCCAGCAGTCAGGGAGGCGGCTATGGCTACACCTTC. Its translation: CASSQGGGYGYTF.

The chain joins TRBV4-2 to TRBJ2-1, with a weak D call TRBD1 (6 bases). CDR1 and CDR2 (germline): LGHNA, YNFKEQ. This CDR3 spans 16 amino acids. Trimming took off 0 bases at V and 6 bases at J, with 15 bases between the two ends. In nucleotides, the CDR3 is TGTGCCAGCAGCCAAGATAGGCAGGGGATCCGCAATGAGCAGTTCTTC. Its translation is CASSQDRQGIRNEQFF.

The CDR3 protein is CASSKAGTGNNQPQHF. Written as DNA, the CDR3 is TGTGCCAGCAGCAAAGCCGGGACAGGGAACAATCAGCCCCAGCATTTT. The rearrangement uses TRBV21-1 and TRBJ1-5; TRBD1, the table's D call, was not compared with the DNA. TRBV21-1 is a known pseudogene. The CDR3 is 16 amino acids.

The chain employs TRBV12-3 or TRBV12-4 and TRBJ1-5, with D possibly matching TRBD1 (6 bases). V dropped 6 bases and J dropped 6 bases, with 12 bases sitting between them. This CDR3 spans 13 amino acids. DNA for the CDR3: TGTGCCAGCAGCCTACAGGGCGGTCAGCCCCAGCATTTT. Its translation is CASSLQGGQPQHF.

The chain recombines TRBV4-1 with TRBJ2-4, with 16 bases that match TRBD2. Germline V gene data show CDR1 as MGHRA and CDR2 as YSYEKL. V lost 3 bases and J lost 3; bases outside the gene matches: 5. This CDR3 contains 18 residues. DNA for the CDR3: TGCGCCAGCAGCCAGGGACTAGCGGGGGGGTTCGGCAAAAACATTCAGTACTTC. It translates to CASSQGLAGGFGKNIQYF.

This chain uses TRBV5-8 with TRBJ1-1; a possible D gene is TRBD1 (5 bases). This CDR3 contains 14 residues. V lost 3 bases, J lost 4 bases, and 13 bases lay in between. Germline CDR1 is SGHTS and CDR2 is YDEGEE. The CDR3 is CASSYLYRGTEAFF. The DNA of the CDR3 is TGTGCCAGCAGCTACCTTTATAGGGGCACTGAAGCTTTCTTT.

V is TRBV10-2 and J is TRBJ2-5, with 8 bases matching TRBD1. CDR3 length equals 15 residues. Trimming at V came to 6 bases and at J to 1 base, leaving 7 bases not matched to a gene. Germline assignment: CDR1 WSHSY and CDR2 SAAADI. CDR3 region: CASRPGQGPQETQYF. The CDR3 DNA follows: TGCGCCAGCAGACCCGGACAGGGCCCCCAAGAGACCCAGTACTTC.

Worth noting for this clone: This specimen includes other DNA sequences encoding the same CDR3. The chain joins TRBV9 to TRBJ2-5; TRBD2 aligns across 12 bases. This CDR3 is built from 16 residues. The V and J ends lost 0 bases and 5 bases, in that order; junction bases with no gene match: 5. Germline CDR1 SGDLS, CDR2 YYNGEE. The CDR3 here is CASSVASGRAGETQYF. The CDR3 DNA reads as TGTGCCAGCAGCGTAGCTAGCGGGAGGGCGGGGGAGACCCAGTACTTC.

V usage is TRBV6-5 and J usage is TRBJ1-1; no firm D call. Germline CDR1 MNHEY, CDR2 SVGAGI. The CDR3 is 11 amino acids. Trimming left V 8 bases short and J 5 bases short, with 9 bases between. CDR3 nucleotides: TGTGCCAGCCGAAGAGGGACTGAAGCTTTCTTT. Its protein product is CASRRGTEAFF.

The chain links TRBV10-2 to TRBJ2-1; D call uncertain. Germline CDR1 WSHSY, CDR2 SAAADI. Deletions cut 7 bases from V and 9 bases from J, with 19 bases between. The CDR3 runs 14 residues. In nucleotides, the CDR3 is TGCGCCAGCACCCGGGTGGAGTCAATAATTGAGCAGTTCTTC. Protein product: CASTRVESIIEQFF.